The rows below give T cell receptor beta chains drawn from one sample of a study of Ad26.COV2.S vaccination and SARS-CoV-2 variants. Using immunoSEQ multiplex PCR, the repertoire was profiled, and TCRdb retains in-frame clones only, with some absent. The sample lists 400,000 to 450,000 clones, about 90% seen once, with over 1.5% in the top ten. The source material was peripheral blood, sampled in a trial of Ad26.COV2.S vaccine versus placebo. Source of these receptors: a person between 18 and 65 years old who received the Ad26.COV2.S COVID-19 vaccine or a placebo. CDR3s include the opening cysteine and the closing phenylalanine or tryptophan. D genes are given only for firm matches. Size tells how often a clone was seen (once, few, many) or the class of an expanded clone, and some rows leave it out.

.	TRBV28	15	TRBJ1-4	.	TGTGCCAGCAGCCCTACCACAGGGAGCCCTTCAAAACTGTTTTTT	CASSPTTGSPSKLFF
.	TRBV19	12	TRBJ1-2	.	TGTGCCAGTAGTATTGGGGTACGGGGCTACACCTTC	CASSIGVRGYTF
TRBD2	TRBV3-1/TRBV3-2	14	TRBJ2-5	.	TGTGCCAGCAAGAGGCGGGGGGTGGAAGAGACCCAGTACTTC	CASKRRGVEETQYF
.	TRBV5-1	12	TRBJ2-3	.	TGCGCCAGCAGGGCAGAAGGAGATACGCAGTATTTT	CASRAEGDTQYF
.	TRBV12-2	11	TRBJ2-7	.	TGTGCAAGTCGCCCACGGGGGGAGCAGTACTTC	CASRPRGEQYF
.	TRBV9	17	TRBJ1-3	.	TGTGCCAGCAGCCCCCGGGACACCAGTCCCTCTGGAAACACCATATATTTT	CASSPRDTSPSGNTIYF
.	TRBV5-6	14	TRBJ2-1	.	TGTGCCCACCAGAGAATCGCAGTTTACAATGAGCAGTTCTTC	CAHQRIAVYNEQFF
TRBD2	TRBV6-6	14	TRBJ2-3	.	TGTGCCAGCAGTACTGGGACTAGCGGAGATACGCAGTATTTT	CASSTGTSGDTQYF
.	TRBV12-1	16	TRBJ1-3	.	TGTGCCAGCAGCGTCTACCCAGTCAACTCTGGAAACACCATATATTTT	CASSVYPVNSGNTIYF
TRBD1	TRBV7-9	16	TRBJ2-3	.	TGTGCCAGCAGCTTAGGACACAGGGGCGCGACAGATACGCAGTATTTT	CASSLGHRGATDTQYF
TRBD1	TRBV2	13	TRBJ1-5	.	TGTGCCAGCAGTGAGGGACAGAGTTTTCCCCAGCATTTT	CASSEGQSFPQHF
TRBD1	TRBV5-6	16	TRBJ2-7	.	TGTGCCAGCAGCAACAGACGGACAGGACTCGGGTACGAGCAGTACTTC	CASSNRRTGLGYEQYF
TRBD2	TRBV7-9	15	TRBJ2-5	.	TGTGCCAGCAGCACACCTAGCGGGGGGCCTGTGGCCCAGTACTTC	CASSTPSGGPVAQYF
TRBD1	TRBV7-9	15	TRBJ2-7	.	TGTGCCAGCAGCTTAGAGCAGTCAGGGGGATACGAGCAGTACTTC	CASSLEQSGGYEQYF
.	TRBV28	22	TRBJ1-5	once	TGTGCCAGCAGTTTACGCAGGACCGGGCCGGGGTGGGTTTGGTATAGCAATCAGCCCCAGCATTTT	CASSLRRTGPGWVWYSNQPQHF
TRBD1	TRBV6-5	15	TRBJ1-2	.	TGTGCCGCGACCGACTCCTGGACAGGGACCTATGGCTACACCTTC	CAATDSWTGTYGYTF
TRBD2	TRBV6-5	15	TRBJ2-3	.	TGTGCCAGCAGTTACTCGAGCGGGGGGGGATTAGCGCAGTATTTT	CASSYSSGGGLAQYF
.	TRBV10-1	12	TRBJ1-2	.	TGCGCCAGCAGTGATCAGGCCTATGGCTACACCTTC	CASSDQAYGYTF
TRBD1	TRBV9	16	TRBJ1-2	once	TGTGCCAGCAGCGTAGAGGGTAGGGGGCCTAACTATGGCTACACCTTC	CASSVEGRGPNYGYTF
.	TRBV15	15	TRBJ2-2	.	TGTGCCACCAGCAGAGCCTTACAGGGTGGCGGGGAGCTGTTTTTT	CATSRALQGGGELFF
TRBD1	TRBV6-2/TRBV6-3	17	TRBJ1-5	.	TGTGCCAGCAGTTACTCGATCCACAGGGGGCAGGATCAGCCCCAGCATTTT	CASSYSIHRGQDQPQHF
TRBD2	TRBV5-4	15	TRBJ2-1	.	TGTGCCAGCACAACTAGCGGGGGTCGCTACAATGAGCAGTTCTTC	CASTTSGGRYNEQFF
.	TRBV19	15	TRBJ2-7	.	TGTGCCAGTAGTCTGGGAGGACAGGCTTCCTACGAGCAGTACTTC	CASSLGGQASYEQYF
.	TRBV7-9	15	TRBJ2-3	.	TGTGCCAGCAGCTTAATTAACTGGGGTACAGATACGCAGTATTTT	CASSLINWGTDTQYF
TRBD2	TRBV18	16	TRBJ2-1	.	TGTGCCAGCTCACATGGGACTAGCGGGGGGGCCAATGAGCAGTTCTTC	CASSHGTSGGANEQFF
.	TRBV3-1/TRBV3-2	21	TRBJ1-1	.	TGTGCCAGCAGTAACTCGACAGTGTTTGTCTTTTTTCGGGGATGGAACACTGAAGCTTTCTTT	CASSNSTVFVFFRGWNTEAFF
.	TRBV7-2	15	TRBJ1-1	.	TGTGCCAGCAGCTTAAACCTCAGGGTTAACACTGAAGCTTTCTTT	CASSLNLRVNTEAFF
TRBD2	TRBV4-2	17	TRBJ2-1	.	TGTGCCAGCAGCCAATTCGCTAGCGGGGGGGGCTACAATGAGCAGTTCTTC	CASSQFASGGGYNEQFF
TRBD2	TRBV11-2	15	TRBJ2-5	.	TGTGCCAGCACCGAAAGCGGGGGGGCTGGAGAGACCCAGTACTTC	CASTESGGAGETQYF
TRBD1	TRBV19	15	TRBJ1-4	.	TGTGCCAGCAGGCCGACAGGGTACGAAGATGAAAAACTGTTTTTT	CASRPTGYEDEKLFF
TRBD1	TRBV7-2	15	TRBJ2-7	.	TGTGCCAGCAGCTTGGGGAGACAGGGGGCCTACGAGCAGTACTTC	CASSLGRQGAYEQYF
TRBD1	TRBV5-1	17	TRBJ1-4	.	TGCGCCAGCAGAGCCGGGACAGCTAGTGCAACTAATGAAAAACTGTTTTTT	CASRAGTASATNEKLFF
TRBD1	TRBV11-2	15	TRBJ2-7	.	TGTGCCAGCAGCTCCATACAGGGGCGGTCATACGAGCAGTACTTC	CASSSIQGRSYEQYF
TRBD2	TRBV7-9	15	TRBJ2-5	.	TGTGCCAGCAGCGCCCCGGGGGGGGCCTATGAGACCCAGTACTTC	CASSAPGGAYETQYF
.	TRBV7-2	14	TRBJ2-1	.	TGTGCCAGCAGCCGTAGTTCAGGCTACAATGAGCAGTTCTTC	CASSRSSGYNEQFF
.	TRBV11-2	11	TRBJ1-1	.	TGTGGGACCCGGGGGAACACTGAAGCTTTCTTT	CGTRGNTEAFF
.	TRBV7-2	14	TRBJ1-3	.	TGTGCCAGCAGCTTAAGGACAGCTGGAAACACCATATATTTT	CASSLRTAGNTIYF
.	TRBV2	14	TRBJ2-1	once	TGTGCCAGCACTACGGGGGCCGGGTTGTATGAGCAGTTCTTC	CASTTGAGLYEQFF
.	TRBV19	11	TRBJ2-7	few	TGTGCCAGTAGTATTTTCAACGAGCAGTACTTC	CASSIFNEQYF
.	TRBV27	13	TRBJ1-1	.	TGTGCCAGCAGTTTCTGGCAGGGCGATGAAGCTTTCTTT	CASSFWQGDEAFF
TRBD1	TRBV30	14	TRBJ1-5	.	TGTGCCTGGTCAAATGACAGGGGAGGTCAGCCCCAGCATTTT	CAWSNDRGGQPQHF
.	TRBV5-1	14	TRBJ2-2	.	TGCGCCAGCAGCCCCCGGGACCCTACCGGGGAGCTGTTTTTT	CASSPRDPTGELFF
TRBD1	TRBV6-2/TRBV6-3	17	TRBJ1-5	.	TGTGCCAGCAGCCCGGTGGGGACAGAGTATAGCAATCAGCCCCAGCATTTT	CASSPVGTEYSNQPQHF
.	TRBV5-5	14	TRBJ2-7	.	TGTGCCAGCAGCGGCCGGGACACTATCTACGAGCAGTACTTC	CASSGRDTIYEQYF